The T cell receptor beta chain described here comes from a study of quantifying T cell responses using KT2 cells (dated 2017 in TCRdb). A note on the overall study: RNA was DNase-treated and reverse transcribed with TCR alpha and beta constant-region primers, mostly using SuperScript III. The efficiency of the T4 ligation step under optimum conditions was estimated to be above 9%. PCR2 was performed as a SYBR Green qPCR and was stopped at a predetermined fluorescence threshold so that over-amplification was avoided.

Known numbers of KT2, a T cell clone whose TCR had been sequenced previously, were spiked into unfractionated PBMC to test the sensitivity and accuracy of the pipeline. A range of KT2-to-PBMC ratios was generated by mixing KT2 cells with a fixed number of PBMC. Findings and caveats that apply to the study as a whole: KT2 sequences were still detected at the lowest spike-in tested, roughly one KT2 cell per 100,000 PBMC. This TCR sequencing study did not compare the pipeline side by side with other TCR sequencing techniques. Counts of KT2 alpha and beta sequences scaled linearly with input KT2 cell number over several orders of magnitude. Saturation was seen in the detection of KT2 sequences when very high numbers of KT2 cells were spiked in.

Receptor amplification or capture employed UMI-ligation and nested PCR. A single-stranded oligonucleotide bearing the Illumina SP2 sequence and a UMI was ligated to the 3' end of the cDNA with T4 RNA ligase 1. PCR1 used approximately 4 cycles (98 degrees C 15 s, 69 degrees C 30 s, 72 degrees C 40 s), and the beta primer was an equimolar mix of RC1.1 and RC1.2 that covered TRBC1 and TRBC2. From PCR2 onward, TCR alpha and beta chains were processed separately, with sample indices and Illumina adaptors added. The UMI was composed of 12 random nucleotides, arranged as two hexamers separated by a spacer, and was positioned after an 8-base spacer. Libraries were sequenced on an Illumina MiSeq using v2 2x251 paired-end chemistry, with about 11 samples typically included per run. PhiX DNA at about 5-8% was added to each sequencing library to increase diversity. The study's own analysis went as follows. Raw reads were converted to FASTQ with bcl2fastq and were demultiplexed by dual indices with Demultiplexor. V and J genes were assigned by Decombinator through tag matching, with a single base-pair mismatch permitted. Using UMIs, Collapsinator corrected both sequencing errors and the frequency errors that come from PCR heterogeneity. CDR3Translator converted Decombinator identifiers to nucleotide sequence, translated to amino acids, and extracted CDR3 using C- and N-terminal motifs. Each distinct KT2 TCR was counted as a cluster of KT2 sequences sharing one unique molecular identifier. TCRdb reanalyzed the raw reads on its own, using fastp at Q25 for trimming and MiXCR for clone calling, and kept in-frame beta chains. Rows with one shared CDR3 protein collapse into an entry with the most common genes and DNA. What appears here as the V and J calls and clone size reflects TCRdb's work, not the paper's. Recorded for this sample are about 33,000 distinct CDR3 sequences; over 9% of them occurred a single time. Together, the top ten hold around a tenth of the sample.

On this clonotype itself: The antigen this receptor binds is unknown. Within one base of it there is no much larger clone, and no base qualities were kept.

The CDR1 and CDR2 encoded by the germline V gene are SGHRS and YFSETQ. Between the V and J ends, shortened by 4 bases and 3 bases respectively, the junction contains 14 bases. There are 15 amino acids in the CDR3, from cysteine to phenylalanine inclusive. Just CDR3 DNA is preserved here, 45 bases in frame from base 1. The receptor's source is a human donor. Sequenced sample: PBMCs spiked with cells of the T cell clone KT2. The rearrangement combines TRBV5-1 with TRBJ1-5, and TRBD1 may be the D gene, going by 6 matching bases. DNA sequence: TGCGCCAGCAGCGCGGACGGACAGACCAATCAGCCCCAGCATTTT. Its product reads: CASSADGQTNQPQHF. When the CDR3 is completed using the reference TRBV5-1 and TRBJ1-5 genes on either side, the full variable domain is KAGVTQTPRYLIKTRGQQVTLSCSPISGHRSVSWYQQTPGQGLQFLFEYFSETQRNKGNFPGRFSGRQFSNSRSEMNVSTLELGDSALYLCASSADGQTNQPQHFGDGTRLSIL.